This record covers a single T cell receptor (beta chain). PCR involved 60 Vbeta and 13 Jbeta primers. Produced via immunoSEQ multiplex PCR; TCRdb's table is partial and in-frame only. The table includes 150,000 to 200,000 clones, 75% to 85% detected once. The data originate from a study of cytomegalovirus exposure and HLA in healthy donors. About the study: Drawn from HLA-typed donors, tens of millions of unique TCRs were held in an early data release.

CDR1 and CDR2 from the germline V gene are SGHDN and FVKESK. This CDR3 is 16 amino acids long. V was shortened by 4 bases and J by 0 bases, with 14 bases between the two germline ends. The gene calls are TRBV14 and TRBJ2-3; weak D call: TRBD2 (6 bases). This clonotype originated in a man in his late teens or twenties in good health and CMV-seronegative. Material for sequencing was PBMCs. The CDR3 coding sequence is TGTGCCAGCAGCCTCCGGAGGGTTTCTAGCACAGATACGCAGTATTTT. Its protein is CASSLRRVSSTDTQYF.